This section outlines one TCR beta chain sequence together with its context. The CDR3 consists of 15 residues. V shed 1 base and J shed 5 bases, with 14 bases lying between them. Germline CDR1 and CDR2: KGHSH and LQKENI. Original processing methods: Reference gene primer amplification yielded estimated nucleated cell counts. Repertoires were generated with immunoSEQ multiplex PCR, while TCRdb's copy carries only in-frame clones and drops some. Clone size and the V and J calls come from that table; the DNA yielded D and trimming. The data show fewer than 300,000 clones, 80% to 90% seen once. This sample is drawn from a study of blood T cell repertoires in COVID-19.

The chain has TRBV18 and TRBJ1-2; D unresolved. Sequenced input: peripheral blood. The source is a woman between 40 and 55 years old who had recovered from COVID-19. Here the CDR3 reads CASSPQTGDWYGYTF. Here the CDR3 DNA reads TGTGCCAGCTCACCACAGACGGGTGATTGGTATGGCTACACCTTC.